Each of the 11 T cell receptor beta chains below was sequenced from the same sample in a study of vaccination effects on CD4 cells after COVID-19. ViraFEST assay sequencing came after antigen-specific CD4+ T cells were expanded with viral peptide pools. CD4+ T cell isolation took place after nine to eleven days of culture. Nucleocapsid antibodies were negative in the vaccine recipients, who had never had SARS-CoV-2 infection. Produced via immunoSEQ multiplex PCR; TCRdb's table is partial and in-frame only. The table has more than 40,000 clones, 77% seen once. These receptors have no identified antigens. The material was CD4+ T cells from PBMCs cultured with HCoV-NL63 spike peptides, obtained before COVID-19 vaccination. The receptors derive from a human donor who received a COVID-19 vaccine.

This clone was seen once. The CDR3 sequence is CASSPDRVAGELFF. In DNA, the CDR3 is TGCGCCAGCAGCCCGGACAGGGTGGCCGGGGAGCTGTTTTTT. The J gene is TRBJ2-2, the V gene TRBV5-1; 8 bases map to TRBD1. This CDR3 spans 14 amino acids. The germline gives CDR1 SGHRS, CDR2 YFSETQ. V dropped 4 bases and J dropped 6; count of bases not matched to a gene: 5.

The chain couples TRBV19 to TRBJ2-6, with 10 bases lining up with TRBD2. Germline values: CDR1 LNHDA, CDR2 SQIVND (reference sequence). This CDR3 comprises 17 residues. Unmatched junction bases numbered 5, after V lost 4 bases and J lost 2 bases. CDR3 DNA: TGTGCCAGTAGTAGAAGCGGGGGGGCGGCTGGGGCCAACGTCCTGACTTTC. It translates to CASSRSGGAAGANVLTF.

The V and J genes are TRBV6-5 and TRBJ1-5, with no clear D. The CDR3 runs to 14 residues. V lost 6 bases and J 4 bases, leaving 13 bases between the germline ends. Germline V gene sequence: CDR1 MNHEY, CDR2 SVGAGI. CDR3 protein: CASSRTFINQPQHF. The DNA of the CDR3 is TGTGCCAGCAGCCGGACCTTTATTAATCAGCCCCAGCATTTT.

The chain is built from TRBV5-1 and TRBJ1-1, with 7 bases matching TRBD1. Germline CDR1 SGHRS, CDR2 YFSETQ. The CDR3 has 15 residues. V was clipped by 4 bases and J by 3 bases; unmatched bases: 9. The CDR3 region has the DNA TGCGCCAGCAGCACATACAGGGGAGGGGACACTGAAGCTTTCTTT. It codes for CASSTYRGGDTEAFF.

The V call is TRBV6-2 or TRBV6-3, the J call TRBJ1-5; 8 positions agree with TRBD1. With 6 bases clipped from V and 6 bases from J, the junction kept 10 bases outside the gene matches. CDR3 length equals 15 residues. CDR1 is MNHEY and CDR2 is SVGEGT in the germline V gene. The CDR3 DNA sequence: TGTGCCAGCAGCCCGACAGGGGAAAGGGGTCAGCCCCAGCATTTT. Its translation: CASSPTGERGQPQHF.

A few counts support this clone. V gene TRBV4-3 combines with J gene TRBJ1-2, with unresolved D. Per the germline V gene, CDR1 is LGHNA and CDR2 is YSLEER. The V gene lost 2 bases and the J gene lost 0 bases, with 13 bases spanning the gap. The CDR3 sequence is 16 residues long. CDR3 region: CASSQTPKAANYGYTF. In DNA, the CDR3 is TGCGCCAGCAGCCAAACTCCTAAGGCAGCTAACTATGGCTACACCTTC.

This chain joins TRBV6-2 or TRBV6-3 and TRBJ2-7; D uncertain. The CDR3 runs to 15 residues. Trimming removed 0 bases from V and 2 bases from J, with 11 bases in between. In germline, CDR1 is MNHEY, CDR2 SVGEGT. The CDR3 region is CASSYSSGFAYEQYV. Here the CDR3 DNA reads TGTGCCAGCAGTTACTCGAGTGGGTTCGCCTACGAGCAGTACGTC.

J is TRBJ2-3 and V is TRBV5-8, with D perhaps TRBD1 (5 bases). Germline lookup yields CDR1 SGHTS and CDR2 YDEGEE. The length of the CDR3 is 14 residues. Trimming took off 4 bases at V and 1 base at J, with 10 bases between the two ends. CDR3 in amino acids: CASSLQQGTDTQYF. In DNA form, the CDR3 reads TGTGCCAGCAGCCTACAACAGGGCACAGATACGCAGTATTTT.

The chain uses TRBV9 and TRBJ2-2; D call uncertain. The CDR3 has 15 residues. From germline, CDR1 is SGDLS and CDR2 YYNGEE. V gave up 0 bases and J gave up 5 bases, with 11 bases separating them. CDR3 nucleotide sequence: TGTGCCAGCAGCGTAGGTGTCGGAACTACCGGGGAGCTGTTTTTT. This gives the protein CASSVGVGTTGELFF.

The chain uses TRBV9 and TRBJ2-5; D tentatively fits TRBD1 or TRBD2 (5 bases each). V lost 4 bases, J lost 5 bases, and 18 bases lay in between. This CDR3 is built from 15 residues. Germline CDR1 reads SGDLS; CDR2 reads YYNGEE. The CDR3 DNA is TGTGCCAGCAGCCCGCACGAGGGGCTTGGGGAGACCCAGTACTTC. Residues: CASSPHEGLGETQYF.

J is TRBJ2-1 and V is TRBV5-1; 7 bases align to TRBD1. V shed 3 bases and J 5 bases; nucleotides not matched to a gene: 8. CDR1 and CDR2 (germline): SGHRS, YFSETQ. The CDR3 has 15 residues. The CDR3 reads CASSSPRGINNEQFF. The CDR3 bases are TGCGCCAGCAGCTCCCCCAGGGGGATAAACAATGAGCAGTTCTTC.